Shown below are 25 T cell receptor beta chains from a single sample sequenced in a study of human T cells and chemical hapten exposure. One entry per CDR3 protein, called by TCRdb with MiXCR from the RACE reads. Found here are 150,000 to 200,000 distinct CDR3 sequences, more than 12% of them singletons; the top ten hold 1.7%. Time point given: patch test 1, 2 weeks after DPC sensitization. Treatment noted: therapeutic diphenylcyclopropenone sensitization with weekly scalp DPC. Material: whole blood, obtained in connection with sensitization to the hapten diphenylcyclopropenone (DPC). These TCRs come from a woman between 25 and 40 years old with alopecia areata. Some clones in this sample may be carry-over from other donors' samples.

This clonotype has only one observation. The chain joins TRBV18 to TRBJ2-2; the match to TRBD2 covers 13 bases. CDR1 and CDR2 from the germline V gene are KGHSH and LQKENI. CDR3 length: 17 amino acids. The ends lost 1 base at V and 3 bases at J; junction bases unmatched: 2. The CDR3, as DNA: TGTGCCAGCTCACCACTCGGGACTAGCGGGGACACCGGGGAGCTGTTTTTT. This codes for CASSPLGTSGDTGELFF. Variable domain in full (rest from reference TRBV18 and TRBJ2-2): NAGVMQNPRHLVRRRGQEARLRCSPMKGHSHVYWYRQLPEEGLKFMVYLQKENIIDESGMPKERFSAEFPKEGPSILRIQQVVRGDSAAYFCASSPLGTSGDTGELFFGEGSRLTVL.

The chain combines TRBV29-1 with TRBJ1-1; TRBD1 matches at 7 bases. Germline V CDR1 and CDR2: SQVTM, ANQGSEA. The V gene end was trimmed by 4 bases and the J gene end by 5 bases; junction bases not matched to a gene: 10. This CDR3 has 14 residues. For the CDR3, the DNA is TGCAGCGTTGCCCCCAGGGGGAAGATAACTGAAGCTTTCTTT. This sequence encodes CSVAPRGKITEAFF.

This clonotype was seen many times. The V call is TRBV7-9, the J call TRBJ1-6; weak D call: TRBD1 (5 bases). Trimming shortened V by 4 bases and J by 5 bases, and 9 bases separated the two germline ends. Germline assignment: CDR1 SEHNR and CDR2 FQNEAQ (reference sequence). The CDR3 has 14 residues. The CDR3 reads CASSSRQHNSPLHF. CDR3 bases: TGTGCCAGCAGCTCTAGACAGCATAATTCACCCCTCCACTTT.

This clonotype showed up just a few times. The chain uses TRBV30 and TRBJ2-1; D tentatively reads TRBD1 or TRBD2 (5 bases each). The CDR3 spans 15 residues. Between the trimmed V and J ends, which lost 3 bases and 6 bases, there was a span of 18 bases. Germline CDR1 is GTSNPN and CDR2 is SVGIG (reference sequence). The CDR3 sequence is CAWRALGVRTNEQFF. CDR3 coding DNA: TGTGCCTGGAGGGCACTAGGGGTTAGAACCAATGAGCAGTTCTTC.

Note on this clonotype: At one of its ends the junction is not consistent with the germline gene, which may arise from a read error. The chain carries TRBV30 and TRBJ1-5; no definite D call. The V gene's germline CDR1 is GTSNPN and CDR2 SVGIG (reference sequence). The CDR3 has 13 residues. The CDR3 spells CARSGQLEQPQHF. The CDR3 DNA sequence: TGTGCCCGGAGTGGCCAGCTGGAGCAGCCCCAGCATTTT.

V and J are TRBV7-3 and TRBJ2-1; the match to TRBD1 covers 8 bases. CDR1 SGHTA and CDR2 FQGTGA come from the germline V gene. V was pared by 2 bases and J by 9 bases, with 3 bases of the junction left unmatched. The CDR3 runs to 13 residues. CDR3 DNA: TGTGCCAGCAGCTTAGACAGGGGCCGTGAGCAGTTCTTC. This codes for CASSLDRGREQFF.

The chain carries TRBV3-1 and TRBJ2-3; possibly TRBD2 for D (5 bases). The CDR3 is 15 amino acids. Per germline, CDR1 LGHDT and CDR2 YNNKEL (reference sequence). Trimming took 3 bases from V and 0 from J, leaving 10 bases between them. The CDR3: CASSHRLTSTDTQYF. CDR3 nucleotides: TGTGCCAGCAGCCACCGACTAACTAGCACAGATACGCAGTATTTT.

This clonotype turned up a few times. V and J are TRBV5-1 and TRBJ2-1; TRBD1 is a possible D gene (6 bases). Germline V CDR1 and CDR2: SGHRS, YFSETQ. The V and J ends lost 4 bases and 2 bases respectively, with 16 bases between them. There are 16 residues in the CDR3. CDR3 coding DNA: TGCGCCAGCAGCCAAACAGGGTTTAGGGCCTACAATGAGCAGTTCTTC. Its protein is CASSQTGFRAYNEQFF.

This sequence joins TRBV27 and TRBJ1-1; no reliable D call. Germline CDR1 reads MNHEY; CDR2 reads SMNVEV (reference sequence). This CDR3 is built from 13 residues. Trimming cost V 4 bases and J 6 bases, with 12 bases left between them. CDR3 in DNA: TGTGCCAGCAGTTATCGCCCCCTGTCTGAAGCTTTCTTT. Amino acid sequence: CASSYRPLSEAFF.

This clonotype turned up a few times. The chain recombines TRBV7-9 with TRBJ2-2; D ambiguous. CDR3 size: 14 residues. The V gene lost 4 bases and the J gene lost 6 bases, with 12 bases spanning the gap. Looked up from germline, CDR1 is SEHNR and CDR2 is FQNEAQ (reference sequence). CDR3 loop: CASSSGWVAGELFF. In nucleotides, the CDR3 is TGTGCCAGCAGCTCGGGCTGGGTCGCCGGGGAGCTGTTTTTT.

The chain uses TRBV2 and TRBJ1-6; D is ambiguous. This CDR3 region has 13 residues. Trimming shortened V by 1 base and J by 13 bases, and 11 bases separated the two germline ends. Germline V gene lookup returns CDR1 SNHLY and CDR2 FYNNEI. CDR3 protein: CASSEGAGNPLHF. The DNA for the CDR3 is TGTGCCAGCAGTGAAGGGGCAGGAAATCCCCTCCACTTT.

The table lists this clonotype with a few counts. The chain links TRBV28 to TRBJ1-5, with D perhaps matching TRBD1 (6 bases). The V end lost 1 base, the J end lost 2 bases, and 18 bases lay between the germline ends. The length of the CDR3 is 18 residues. The germline gives CDR1 MDHEN, CDR2 SYDVKM. CDR3 in DNA: TGTGCCAGCAGTTTATTCGGGCAGGGGAGGGTTGGCAATCAGCCCCAGCATTTT. Translation gives CASSLFGQGRVGNQPQHF.

This clonotype has a handful of counts. This rearrangement joins TRBV11-2 to TRBJ2-2, with D unclear. The germline gives CDR1 SGHAT, CDR2 FQNNGV. The CDR3 has 14 amino acids. Between the trimmed V and J ends, which lost 3 bases and 4 bases, there was a span of 9 bases. As DNA, the CDR3 is TGTGCCAGCAGCTTGCTAGGTGTCACCGGGGAGCTGTTTTTT. It yields the protein CASSLLGVTGELFF.

The CDR3 here is CASKRDILAYEQYF. As DNA, the CDR3 is TGTGCCAGCAAACGGGACATCTTGGCCTACGAGCAGTACTTC. The chain has TRBV11-2 and TRBJ2-7, with D perhaps matching TRBD1 (6 bases). There are 14 residues in the CDR3. V gave up 7 bases and J gave up 2 bases, with 15 bases separating them. CDR1 is SGHAT and CDR2 is FQNNGV in the germline V gene.

This clonotype was observed at least ten times. The J gene is TRBJ2-1, the V gene TRBV4-1, with TRBD2 identical over 9 bases. Looked up from germline, CDR1 is MGHRA and CDR2 is YSYEKL. The CDR3 loop spans 17 amino acids. Unmatched junction bases numbered 5, after V lost 2 bases and J lost 0 bases. CDR3 protein: CASSQKLAGVSYNEQFF. In DNA, the CDR3 is TGCGCCAGCAGCCAAAAATTAGCGGGAGTCTCCTACAATGAGCAGTTCTTC.

This clonotype was counted between two and nine times. The chain uses TRBV10-3 and TRBJ2-7; 7 positions agree with TRBD1. Germline trimming cut 5 bases from V and 3 bases from J; bases unmatched to any gene: 4. Germline V gene data show CDR1 as ENHRY and CDR2 as SYGVKD. The length of the CDR3 is 13 residues. This chain's CDR3 is CAISKGQHYEQYF. The CDR3 nucleotides are TGTGCCATCAGTAAGGGACAGCACTACGAGCAGTACTTC.

V usage is TRBV28 and J usage is TRBJ2-5, with D uncertain. The CDR3 has 13 amino acids. Germline V CDR1 and CDR2: MDHEN, SYDVKM. V shed 4 bases and J shed 4 bases, with 10 bases lying between them. CDR3 loop: CASSSQLRETQYF. CDR3 in DNA: TGTGCCAGCAGTTCCCAGCTGAGAGAGACCCAGTACTTC.

This clonotype was observed at least ten times. V gene TRBV19 combines with J gene TRBJ2-1; weak D call: TRBD2 (5 bases). The CDR3 runs 17 residues. In germline, CDR1 is LNHDA, CDR2 SQIVND (reference sequence). With 5 bases removed from V and 0 bases from J, the gap between germline ends came to 17 bases. CDR3 protein: CASSPTLPGSSYNEQFF. In DNA form, the CDR3 reads TGTGCCAGTAGTCCAACCCTGCCGGGGAGCTCCTACAATGAGCAGTTCTTC.

This clonotype was found a few times. The J gene is TRBJ1-1, the V gene TRBV20-1; TRBD1 aligns across 11 bases. V lost 7 bases to trimming and J lost 5 bases; unmatched junction nucleotides: 3. The V gene's germline CDR1 is DFQATT and CDR2 SNEGSKA (reference sequence). The CDR3 sequence is 12 residues long. CDR3 protein: CSGGQGDTEAFF. DNA for the CDR3: TGCAGTGGGGGACAGGGGGATACTGAAGCTTTCTTT.

This rearrangement joins TRBV7-2 to TRBJ2-5, with a weak D call TRBD2 (5 bases). Germline V lookup: CDR1 SGHTA, CDR2 FQGNSA. This CDR3 comprises 14 residues. Trimming removed 1 base at V and 1 base at J, with 7 bases between. CDR3 region: CASSLGLRQETQYF. The DNA of the CDR3 is TGTGCCAGCAGCTTAGGACTACGCCAAGAGACCCAGTACTTC.

This clonotype was recorded at least ten times. This chain connects TRBV29-1 to TRBJ1-1, with no clear D. The V end was cut by 7 bases, the J end by 3 bases, with 15 bases between. The CDR3 sequence is 13 residues long. Germline V CDR1 and CDR2: SQVTM, ANQGSEA. The CDR3 DNA reads as TGCAGCGCCTGCATCGGGGTAGACACTGAAGCTTTCTTT. The encoded protein is CSACIGVDTEAFF.

The gene calls are TRBV20-1 and TRBJ1-6; D might be TRBD1 (6 bases). Germline V gene data show CDR1 as DFQATT and CDR2 as SNEGSKA (reference sequence). V was cut by 3 bases and J by 5 bases, with 8 bases left in between. This CDR3 has 13 residues. The CDR3 DNA follows: TGCAGTGCTAGGGACAGAAATAATTCACCCCTCCACTTT. Its protein product is CSARDRNNSPLHF.

This clonotype turned up a few times. CDR3 sequence (DNA): TGTGCCTGGAACGGTAGGAGGACTAGCGGGAGAGCCAGCACAGATACGCAGTATTTT. Encoded protein: CAWNGRRTSGRASTDTQYF. J is TRBJ2-3 and V is TRBV30, with TRBD2 matching 13 bases. With 4 bases clipped from V and 0 bases from J, the junction kept 13 bases outside the gene matches. This CDR3 comprises 19 residues. Germline V gives CDR1 GTSNPN, CDR2 SVGIG (reference sequence).

This clonotype was seen only a few times. The rearrangement joins TRBV4-1 to TRBJ2-5; perhaps D is TRBD1 or TRBD2 (5 bases each). CDR1 MGHRA and CDR2 YSYEKL come from the germline V gene. This CDR3 contains 15 residues. V was trimmed by 1 base and J by 4 bases, leaving 13 bases between them. CDR3 amino acids: CASSQVPVGAETQYF. CDR3 DNA: TGCGCCAGCAGCCAAGTGCCGGTCGGGGCAGAGACCCAGTACTTC.

The chain combines TRBV29-1 with TRBJ1-2; the match to TRBD1 covers 8 bases. V shed 5 bases and J 3 bases; nucleotides not matched to a gene: 5. The CDR3 covers 13 residues. Germline CDR1 is SQVTM and CDR2 is ANQGSEA. CDR3 DNA sequence: TGCAGCGTTCGAGAACAGGGGGACTATGGCTACACCTTC. This sequence encodes CSVREQGDYGYTF.